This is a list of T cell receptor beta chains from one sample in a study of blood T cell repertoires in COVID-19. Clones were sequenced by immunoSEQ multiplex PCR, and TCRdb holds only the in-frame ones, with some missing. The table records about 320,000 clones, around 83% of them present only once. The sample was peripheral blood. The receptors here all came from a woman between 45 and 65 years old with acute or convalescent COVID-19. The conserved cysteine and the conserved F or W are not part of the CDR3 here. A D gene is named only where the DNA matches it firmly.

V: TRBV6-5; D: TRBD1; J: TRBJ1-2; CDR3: ASIPGQGIGGYT
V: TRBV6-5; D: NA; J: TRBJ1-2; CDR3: ARWGRGGNYGYT
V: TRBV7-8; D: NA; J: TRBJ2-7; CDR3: ASSREPGSLYEQY
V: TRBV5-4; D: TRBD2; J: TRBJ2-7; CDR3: ASSPGLGGSYEQY
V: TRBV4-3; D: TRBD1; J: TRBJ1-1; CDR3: ASSQGGDSRRAF
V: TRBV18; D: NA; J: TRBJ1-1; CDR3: ASSPLAFTEAF
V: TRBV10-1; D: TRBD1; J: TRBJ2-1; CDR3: ASSESGQGSHNEQF
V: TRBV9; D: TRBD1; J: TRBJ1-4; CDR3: ASSVGQGWDEKLF
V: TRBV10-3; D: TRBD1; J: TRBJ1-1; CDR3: AISESDRDTEAF
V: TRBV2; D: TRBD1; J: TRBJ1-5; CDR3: ASSEARQGSNQPQH
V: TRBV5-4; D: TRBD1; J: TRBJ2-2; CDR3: ASSSYRDRGPGELF
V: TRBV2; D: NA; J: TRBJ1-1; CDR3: ASSDTYTEAF
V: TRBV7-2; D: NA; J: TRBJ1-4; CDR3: ASSLTGSDEKLF
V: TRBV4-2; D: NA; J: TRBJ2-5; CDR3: ASSQDLSAIETQY
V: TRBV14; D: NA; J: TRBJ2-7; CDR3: ASSLDGAFYEQY
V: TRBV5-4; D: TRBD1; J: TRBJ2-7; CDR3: ASSRETGVEQY
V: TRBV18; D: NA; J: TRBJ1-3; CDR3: ASSPPSGSYLRGNTIY
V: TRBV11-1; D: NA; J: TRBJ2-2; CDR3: ASSYGHFTGELF
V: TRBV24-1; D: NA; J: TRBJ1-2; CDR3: ATLGQGPYGYT
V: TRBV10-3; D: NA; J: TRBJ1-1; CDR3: AISDPAGGNTEAF
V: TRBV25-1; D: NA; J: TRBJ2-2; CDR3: ASSTLQANTGELF
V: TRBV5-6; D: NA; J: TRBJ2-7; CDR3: ASSPDGGAISYEQY
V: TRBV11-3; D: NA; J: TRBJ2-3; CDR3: ASSSGSRTTDTQY
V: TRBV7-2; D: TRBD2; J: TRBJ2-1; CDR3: ASSFLAGVGNEQF
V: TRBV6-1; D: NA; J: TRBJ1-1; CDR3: ASSPDTLNTEAF
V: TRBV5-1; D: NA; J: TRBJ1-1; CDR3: ASSSRGMDTEAF
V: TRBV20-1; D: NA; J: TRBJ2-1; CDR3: SAREGGGTF
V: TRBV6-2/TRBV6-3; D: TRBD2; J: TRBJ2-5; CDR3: ASSYPQTILAGVAQY
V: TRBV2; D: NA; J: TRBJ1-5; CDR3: ASCWGDHQPQH
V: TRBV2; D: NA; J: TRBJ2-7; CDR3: ASRRRGGSYEQY
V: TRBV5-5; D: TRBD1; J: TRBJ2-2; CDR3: ASRPGQPNTGELF
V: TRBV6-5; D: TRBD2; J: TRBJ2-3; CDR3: ASSTGTSGGDTQY
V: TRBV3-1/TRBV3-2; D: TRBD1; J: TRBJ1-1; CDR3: ASSQAWDSEAF
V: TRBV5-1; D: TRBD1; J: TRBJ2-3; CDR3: ASSYLWTGNIDTQY
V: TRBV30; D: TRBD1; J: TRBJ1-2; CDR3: AWSTGTGNGYT
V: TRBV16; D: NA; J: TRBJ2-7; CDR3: ASSQYTGREQY
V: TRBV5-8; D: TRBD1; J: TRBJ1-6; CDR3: ASSSTGQGHSPLH
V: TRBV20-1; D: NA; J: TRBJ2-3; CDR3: SARVSDTQY
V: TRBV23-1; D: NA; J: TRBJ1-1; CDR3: ASTSGIMNTEAF
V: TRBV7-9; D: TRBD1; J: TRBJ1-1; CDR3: ASSPNYRGEAEAF
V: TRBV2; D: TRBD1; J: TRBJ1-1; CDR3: ASSLQGAVNTEAF
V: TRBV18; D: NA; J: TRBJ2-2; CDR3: ASSPPSGAAAGELF
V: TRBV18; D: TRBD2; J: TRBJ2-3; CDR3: ASSLSSGRTDTQY
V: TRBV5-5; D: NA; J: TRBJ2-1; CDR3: ASRRTFAHEQF
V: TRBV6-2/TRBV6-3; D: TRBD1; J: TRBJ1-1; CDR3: ASSYSPGTATEAF
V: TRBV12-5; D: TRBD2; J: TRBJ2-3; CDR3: ASGSGLAASTDTQY
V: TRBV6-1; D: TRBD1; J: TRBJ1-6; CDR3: ASSGDRGSSYNSPLH
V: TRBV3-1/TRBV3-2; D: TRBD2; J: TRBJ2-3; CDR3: ASSPLIDSGRLNTQY
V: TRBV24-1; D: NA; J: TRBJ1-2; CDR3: ATRPGTNYGYT